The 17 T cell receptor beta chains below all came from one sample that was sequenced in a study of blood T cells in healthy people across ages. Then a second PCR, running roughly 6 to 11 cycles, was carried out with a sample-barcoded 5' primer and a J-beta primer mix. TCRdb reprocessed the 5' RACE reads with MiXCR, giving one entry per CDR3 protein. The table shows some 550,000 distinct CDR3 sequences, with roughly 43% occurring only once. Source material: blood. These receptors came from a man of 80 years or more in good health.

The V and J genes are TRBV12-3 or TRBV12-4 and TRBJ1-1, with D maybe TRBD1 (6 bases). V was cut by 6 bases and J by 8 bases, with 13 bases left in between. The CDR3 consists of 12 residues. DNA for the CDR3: TGTGCCAGCAGGGGCACAGGGACCGAAGCTTTCTTT. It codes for CASRGTGTEAFF.

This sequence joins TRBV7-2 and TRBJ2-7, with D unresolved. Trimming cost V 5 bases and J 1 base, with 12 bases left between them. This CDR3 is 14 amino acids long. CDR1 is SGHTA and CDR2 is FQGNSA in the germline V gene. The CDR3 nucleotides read TGTGCCAGCAGCCCACAGCTGGATTCCTACGAGCAGTACTTC. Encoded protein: CASSPQLDSYEQYF.

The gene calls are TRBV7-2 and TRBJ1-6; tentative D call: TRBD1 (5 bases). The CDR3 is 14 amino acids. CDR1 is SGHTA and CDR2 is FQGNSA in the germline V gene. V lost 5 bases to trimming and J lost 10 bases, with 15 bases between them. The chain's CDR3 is CASSITGGGSPLHF. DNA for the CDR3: TGTGCCAGCAGCATCACGGGGGGAGGATCACCCCTCCACTTT.

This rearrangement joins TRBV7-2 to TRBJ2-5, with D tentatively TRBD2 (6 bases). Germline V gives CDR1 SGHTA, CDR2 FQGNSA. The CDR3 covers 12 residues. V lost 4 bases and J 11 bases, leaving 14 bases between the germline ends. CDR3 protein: CASSSFSREQYF. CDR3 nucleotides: TGTGCCAGCAGCTCTTTTTCTCGGGAGCAGTACTTC. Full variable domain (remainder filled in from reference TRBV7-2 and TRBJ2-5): GAGVSQSPSNKVTEKGKDVELRCDPISGHTALYWYRQSLGQGLEFLIYFQGNSAPDKSGLPSDRFSAERTGGSVSTLTIQRTQQEDSAVYLCASSSFSREQYFGPGTRLLVL.

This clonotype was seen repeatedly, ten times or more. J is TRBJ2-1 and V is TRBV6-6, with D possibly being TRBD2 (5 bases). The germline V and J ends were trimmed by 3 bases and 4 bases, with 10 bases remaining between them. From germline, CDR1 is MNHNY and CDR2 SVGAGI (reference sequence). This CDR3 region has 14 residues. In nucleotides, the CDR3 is TGTGCCAGCAGTTATCGGGGTTATTACAATGAGCAGTTCTTC. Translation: CASSYRGYYNEQFF.

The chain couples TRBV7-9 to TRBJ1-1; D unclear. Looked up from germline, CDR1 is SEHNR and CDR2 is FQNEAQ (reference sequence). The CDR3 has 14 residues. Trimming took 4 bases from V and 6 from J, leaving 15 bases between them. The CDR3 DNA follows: TGTGCCAGCAGCTCAAGACTCGCCACGGCTGAAGCTTTCTTT. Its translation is CASSSRLATAEAFF.

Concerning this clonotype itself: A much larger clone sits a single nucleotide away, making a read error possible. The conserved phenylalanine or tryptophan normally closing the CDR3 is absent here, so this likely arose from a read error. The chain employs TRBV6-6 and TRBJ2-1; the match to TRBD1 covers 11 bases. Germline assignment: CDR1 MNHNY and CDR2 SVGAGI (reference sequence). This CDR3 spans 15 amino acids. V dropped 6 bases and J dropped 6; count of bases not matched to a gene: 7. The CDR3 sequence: CASSPGQGACNEQFL. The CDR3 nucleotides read TGTGCCAGCAGCCCCGGACAGGGGGCTTGCAATGAGCAGTTCTTA.

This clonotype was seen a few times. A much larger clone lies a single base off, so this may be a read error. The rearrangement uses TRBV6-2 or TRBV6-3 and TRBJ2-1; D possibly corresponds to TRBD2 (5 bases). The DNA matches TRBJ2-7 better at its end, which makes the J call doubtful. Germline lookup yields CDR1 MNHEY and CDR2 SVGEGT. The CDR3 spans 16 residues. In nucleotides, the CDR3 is TGTGCCAGCAGTAATAGAGGGCTCCGCTCCTACAATGAGCAGTACTTC. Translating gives CASSNRGLRSYNEQYF.

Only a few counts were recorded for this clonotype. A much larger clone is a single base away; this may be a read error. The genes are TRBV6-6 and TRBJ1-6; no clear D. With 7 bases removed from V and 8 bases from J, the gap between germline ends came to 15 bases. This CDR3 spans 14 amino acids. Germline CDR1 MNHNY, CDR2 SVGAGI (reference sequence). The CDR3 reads CASTVGHADSPLHF. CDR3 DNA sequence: TGTGCCAGCACTGTAGGGCACGCGGATTCACCCCTCCACTTT.

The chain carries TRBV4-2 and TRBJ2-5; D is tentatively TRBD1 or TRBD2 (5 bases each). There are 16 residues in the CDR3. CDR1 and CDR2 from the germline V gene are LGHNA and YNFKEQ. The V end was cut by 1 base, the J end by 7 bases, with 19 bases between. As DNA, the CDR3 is TGTGCCAGCAGCCAAGTTGAGACTTCCCGAGGGGTGACCCAGTACTTC. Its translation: CASSQVETSRGVTQYF.

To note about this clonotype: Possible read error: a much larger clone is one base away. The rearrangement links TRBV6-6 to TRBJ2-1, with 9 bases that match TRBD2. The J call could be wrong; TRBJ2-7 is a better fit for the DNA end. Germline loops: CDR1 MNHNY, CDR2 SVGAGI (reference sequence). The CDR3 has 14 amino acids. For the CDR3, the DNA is TGTGCCAGCAGGCCGACTAGCGGCTACAATGAGCAGTACTTC. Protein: CASRPTSGYNEQYF.

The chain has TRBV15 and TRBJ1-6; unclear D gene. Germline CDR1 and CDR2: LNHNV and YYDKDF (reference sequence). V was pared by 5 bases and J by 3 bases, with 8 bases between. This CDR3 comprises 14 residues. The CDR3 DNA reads TGTGCCACCAGCGGGCGGAACTATAATTCACCCCTCCACTTT. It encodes CATSGRNYNSPLHF.

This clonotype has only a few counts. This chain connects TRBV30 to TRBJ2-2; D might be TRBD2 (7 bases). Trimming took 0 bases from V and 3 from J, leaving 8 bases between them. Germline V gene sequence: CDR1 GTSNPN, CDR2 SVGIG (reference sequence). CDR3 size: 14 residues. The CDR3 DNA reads TGTGCCTGGAGTGTGGGGGGGCACACCGGGGAGCTGTTTTTT. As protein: CAWSVGGHTGELFF.

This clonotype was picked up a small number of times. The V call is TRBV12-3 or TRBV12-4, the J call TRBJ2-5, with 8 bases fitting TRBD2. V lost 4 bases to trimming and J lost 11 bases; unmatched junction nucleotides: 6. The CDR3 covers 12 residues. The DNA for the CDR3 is TGTGCCAGCAGTTCGGGAGCGGGGGAGCAGTACTTC. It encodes CASSSGAGEQYF.

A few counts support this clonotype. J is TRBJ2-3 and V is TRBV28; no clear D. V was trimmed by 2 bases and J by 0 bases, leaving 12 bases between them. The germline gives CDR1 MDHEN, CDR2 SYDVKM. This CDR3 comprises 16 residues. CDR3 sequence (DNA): TGTGCCAGCAGTTTAATTGCGGCCACCAGCACAGATACGCAGTATTTT. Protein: CASSLIAATSTDTQYF.

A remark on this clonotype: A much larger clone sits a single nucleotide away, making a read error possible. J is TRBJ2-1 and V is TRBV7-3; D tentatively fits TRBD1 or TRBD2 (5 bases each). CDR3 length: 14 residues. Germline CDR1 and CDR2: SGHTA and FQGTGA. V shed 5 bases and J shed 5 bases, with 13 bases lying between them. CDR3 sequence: CASSVGMGDNEQFF. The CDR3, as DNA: TGTGCCAGCAGCGTAGGGATGGGGGACAATGAGCAGTTCTTC.

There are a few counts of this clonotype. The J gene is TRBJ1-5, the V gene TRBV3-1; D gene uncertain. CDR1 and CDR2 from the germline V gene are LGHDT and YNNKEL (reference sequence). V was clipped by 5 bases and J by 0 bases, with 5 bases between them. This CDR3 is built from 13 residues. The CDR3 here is CASSAYSNQPQHF. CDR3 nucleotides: TGTGCCAGCAGCGCTTATAGCAATCAGCCCCAGCATTTT.